This entry lists 11 T cell receptor beta chains sequenced from one sample in a study of regulatory T cells in long-lasting Graves disease. HTBI primers from iRepertoire and Arm-PCR of CDR3 regions yielded the TCR beta libraries. TCRdb fed the multiplex PCR reads into MiXCR, producing one record per CDR3 protein. Of about 470,000 distinct CDR3 sequences in the sample, 20% to 25% are singletons; the top ten hold about 8.3%. The time point here: persistent/refractory GD, antithyroid drugs over 5 years with positive TRAb. After RNA was extracted from PBMCs, the TCR library was made from it. Sequencing was performed on peripheral blood mononuclear cells (PBMCs), taken when the disease was refractory, from a patient treated with antithyroid drugs. The origin of the receptors is a female donor with Graves disease.

As to this clonotype: This could be a read error, since a much larger clone is one nucleotide away. This chain joins TRBV28 and TRBJ2-7; D remains unclear. V was clipped by 11 bases and J by 2 bases, with 16 bases between them. The CDR3 covers 13 residues. Germline CDR1 MDHEN, CDR2 SYDVKM. The CDR3 coding sequence is TGTGCCTACAGTTTACAAGGAACCTACGAGCAGTACTTC. Its protein product is CAYSLQGTYEQYF.

V and J are TRBV19 and TRBJ1-5; 7 bases map to TRBD1. The CDR3 has 13 residues. The V segment lost 6 bases and the J segment 5 bases; nucleotides outside the gene matches: 4. The germline V gene has CDR1 LNHDA and CDR2 SQIVND (reference sequence). Here the CDR3 DNA reads TGTGCCAGTAGACAGGGGTGGGATCAGCCCCAGCATTTT. Its protein product is CASRQGWDQPQHF.

The chain employs TRBV5-1 and TRBJ2-5; D gene uncertain. Trimming removed 4 bases at V and 10 bases at J, with 14 bases between. The CDR3 is made up of 12 amino acids. Germline CDR1 and CDR2: SGHRS and YFSETQ. The CDR3 DNA reads as TGCGCCAGCAGCGGAGTTGGAAAGGTCCAGTACTTC. Protein: CASSGVGKVQYF. The whole variable domain, remainder taken from reference TRBV5-1 and TRBJ2-5, is KAGVTQTPRYLIKTRGQQVTLSCSPISGHRSVSWYQQTPGQGLQFLFEYFSETQRNKGNFPGRFSGRQFSNSRSEMNVSTLELGDSALYLCASSGVGKVQYFGPGTRLLVL.

The table lists this clonotype with many counts. The rearrangement links TRBV7-2 to TRBJ1-2; 7 bases are shared with TRBD1. Germline V gene sequence: CDR1 SGHTA, CDR2 FQGNSA. V lost 5 bases and J lost 4; bases outside the gene matches: 13. There are 16 residues in the CDR3. The CDR3 region is CASSDRQIGTAYGYTF. DNA for the CDR3: TGTGCCAGCAGCGATCGCCAAATAGGGACAGCCTATGGCTACACCTTC.

This clonotype was seen at least ten times. This chain links TRBV27 with TRBJ2-1; no definite D call. The CDR3 has 14 residues. Germline V gene sequence: CDR1 MNHEY, CDR2 SMNVEV (reference sequence). Trimming shortened V by 5 bases and J by 8 bases, and 16 bases separated the two germline ends. Here the CDR3 DNA reads TGTGCCAGCAGTGGCGTGTTAGTGGCGGATGAGCAGTTCTTC. Translation gives CASSGVLVADEQFF.

This clonotype has a count of ten or more. The V and J genes are TRBV20-1 and TRBJ2-5; 8 bases are shared with TRBD2. The germline gives CDR1 DFQATT, CDR2 SNEGSKA (reference sequence). The length of the CDR3 is 14 residues. J was trimmed by 4 bases and V by 4 bases; bases with no gene match: 8. The CDR3 loop is CSANSGGPSETQYF. The CDR3 region has the DNA TGCAGTGCTAACTCGGGAGGGCCCTCAGAGACCCAGTACTTC.

Regarding this clonotype: This may arise from a read error, as a much more abundant clone is one base away. The V call is TRBV6-1, the J call TRBJ1-2, with a possible D match to TRBD1 (6 bases). The V and J ends lost 3 bases and 8 bases respectively, with 16 bases between them. CDR3 length: 14 amino acids. Germline V gene data show CDR1 as MNHNS and CDR2 as SASEGT. The CDR3 protein is CASSDLTGREGYTF. The DNA for the CDR3 is TGTGCCAGCAGTGATCTGACAGGAAGGGAGGGCTACACCTTC.

The rearrangement links TRBV19 to TRBJ1-1; D is perhaps TRBD1 (6 bases). Per germline, CDR1 LNHDA and CDR2 SQIVND (reference sequence). The CDR3 sequence is 13 residues long. Trimming took off 4 bases at V and 7 bases at J, with 13 bases between the two ends. The CDR3 reads CASSTTQGFEAFF. The CDR3 bases are TGTGCCAGTAGTACCACACAGGGATTTGAAGCTTTCTTT.

This clonotype was counted only a few times. The chain is built from TRBV6-1 and TRBJ2-7; no clear D gene. The V and J ends lost 7 bases and 0 bases respectively, with 10 bases between them. There are 13 residues in the CDR3. CDR1 MNHNS and CDR2 SASEGT come from the germline V gene. CDR3 amino acids: CASISHNSYEQYF. The CDR3 bases are TGTGCCAGCATAAGTCACAACTCCTACGAGCAGTACTTC.

This clonotype appeared many times. This sequence joins TRBV28 and TRBJ1-1, with D possibly TRBD1 on 5 matching bases. Trimming pared 3 bases from V and 4 bases from J, leaving 6 bases between. The CDR3 has 12 residues. Germline loops: CDR1 MDHEN, CDR2 SYDVKM. The CDR3 DNA follows: TGTGCCAGCAGTTTGGGGGTCACTGAAGCTTTCTTT. Translating gives CASSLGVTEAFF.

V gene TRBV7-9 combines with J gene TRBJ1-2; D uncertain. The CDR3 contains 13 residues. CDR1 SEHNR and CDR2 FQNEAQ come from the germline V gene (reference sequence). Deletions cut 3 bases from V and 4 bases from J, with 9 bases between. The CDR3 sequence: CASSFGRTYGYTF. The CDR3 bases are TGTGCCAGCAGCTTCGGCCGGACCTATGGCTACACCTTC. Together with reference TRBV7-9 and TRBJ1-2, the CDR3 gives the full variable domain: DTGVSQNPRHKITKRGQNVTFRCDPISEHNRLYWYRQTLGQGPEFLTYFQNEAQLEKSRLLSDRFSAERPKGSFSTLEIQRTEQGDSAMYLCASSFGRTYGYTFGSGTRLTVV.